This T cell receptor (beta chain) was sequenced during a study of blood T cell repertoires in COVID-19. Study-wide context: The cDNA or gDNA used as material had been derived from T cells, B-cell-depleted T cells, or PBMCs.

CDR1 SEHNR and CDR2 FQNEAQ come from the germline V gene (reference sequence). V shed 7 bases, J shed 1 base, and the junction held 5 bases outside the gene matches. This CDR3 spans 15 amino acids. Seattle patients were enrolled while actively infected and followed longitudinally. Sequencing was performed with immunoSEQ multiplex PCR; in TCRdb, only in-frame clones are kept and a portion is missing. The sample lists about 210,000 clones; about four fifths were seen once. What was sequenced was peripheral blood. The rearrangement uses TRBV7-9 and TRBJ1-5; TRBD1 matches at 9 bases. The receptor comes from a woman older than 75 with COVID-19, enrolled during active disease. The CDR3 spells CASTTDRGSNQPQHF. The CDR3 nucleotides are TGTGCCAGCACCACCGACAGGGGGAGCAATCAGCCCCAGCATTTT.